The clone carrying this T cell receptor beta chain came up many times. Its target is not known. This specimen belongs to a study of T cells in Graves' hyperthyroidism and ophthalmopathy. General study findings and limits: Ophthalmopathy, which appeared later, was predicted by the model a median roughly 6.6 months before onset. Blood also showed most of the thyroid clonotypes that were expanded above 0.001.

Researchers took RNA transcripts and amplified the TCR beta CDR3 regions from them. First-round RT-PCR targeting the TCR CDR3 was performed with the HTBI primer set. MiXCR, applied by TCRdb to the multiplex PCR reads, yields one record per CDR3 protein. The sample lists about 200,000 distinct CDR3 sequences, approximately 16% occurring once. V was cut by 6 bases and J by 10 bases, with 9 bases left in between. The CDR3 covers 11 residues. From germline, CDR1 is KGHDR and CDR2 SFDVKD. Those with hyperthyroidism were 18 to 65 years old, newly diagnosed, and ill for under 2 months. The source of the PBMCs was about 10 ml of fresh peripheral blood.

The sequence was obtained from a woman aged 45-65 years with Graves' hyperthyroidism. V gene TRBV24-1 combines with J gene TRBJ2-1; the D gene is possibly TRBD2 (6 bases). Input material: blood. The CDR3 DNA sequence: TGTGCCACCAGTAGGCTAGCGGAGCAGTTCTTC. Protein sequence: CATSRLAEQFF.